Following are 10 T cell receptor beta chains from one sample sequenced in a study of T cell changes during pregnancy in multiple sclerosis. The protocol was immunoSEQ multiplex PCR, while the TCRdb copy is restricted to in-frame clones and leaves out a portion. The sample consists of 60,000 to 65,000 clones, around 92% of them appearing once. The sequencing here drew on peripheral blood, taken in the first trimester of pregnancy. Receptors were obtained from a female donor with multiple sclerosis, enrolled in a pregnancy study.

The J gene is TRBJ2-1, the V gene TRBV7-2, with a possible D match to TRBD2 (5 bases). V lost 1 base to trimming and J lost 6 bases, with 13 bases between them. CDR1 is SGHTA, CDR2 FQGNSA, per germline. The length of the CDR3 is 15 residues. This CDR3 is CASSLVTRVGNEQFF. CDR3 sequence (DNA): TGTGCCAGCAGCTTAGTAACTAGAGTGGGCAATGAGCAGTTCTTC. The whole variable domain, remainder taken from reference TRBV7-2 and TRBJ2-1, is GAGVSQSPSNKVTEKGKDVELRCDPISGHTALYWYRQSLGQGLEFLIYFQGNSAPDKSGLPSDRFSAERTGGSVSTLTIQRTQQEDSAVYLCASSLVTRVGNEQFFGPGTRLTVL.

V is TRBV15 and J is TRBJ2-1; 13 bases line up with TRBD2. Germline V gene lookup returns CDR1 LNHNV and CDR2 YYDKDF (reference sequence). The CDR3 has 16 residues. V shed 1 base, J shed 6 bases, and the junction held 3 bases outside the gene matches. Written as DNA, the CDR3 is TGTGCCACCAGCAGAGCGAGACTAGCGGGAGGCAATGAGCAGTTCTTC. This sequence encodes CATSRARLAGGNEQFF.

The genes are TRBV7-2 and TRBJ2-2; 7 bases are a match to TRBD1. The CDR3 is 17 residues long. After removal of 4 bases from V and 6 bases from J, the junction contained 14 bases not matched to a gene. CDR1 and CDR2 (germline): SGHTA, FQGNSA. The CDR3 nucleotides read TGTGCCAGCAGCTCGAGACTCAGGGGGAAGATCGCCGGGGAGCTGTTTTTT. Translating it yields CASSSRLRGKIAGELFF.

The table lists this clone with a few counts. The rearrangement joins TRBV9 to TRBJ1-1; perhaps TRBD1 as D (5 bases). Germline lookup yields CDR1 SGDLS and CDR2 YYNGEE. The CDR3 spans 13 residues. Trimming took 2 bases from V and 3 from J, leaving 8 bases between them. For the CDR3, the DNA is TGTGCCAGCAGCGTGGCAGGGTACACTGAAGCTTTCTTT. It specifies CASSVAGYTEAFF.

This CDR3 reads CASGERDRSYEQYF. DNA of the CDR3: TGTGCCAGCGGAGAACGGGACAGGTCCTACGAGCAGTACTTC. The rearrangement links TRBV27 to TRBJ2-7; 8 bases line up with TRBD1. Germline-derived CDR1 and CDR2 are MNHEY and SMNVEV (reference sequence). The CDR3 is 14 amino acids. V lost 8 bases to trimming and J lost 1 base; unmatched junction nucleotides: 7.

Only one count was recorded for this clone. The chain uses TRBV28 and TRBJ1-2; D unclear. CDR1 is MDHEN, CDR2 SYDVKM, per germline. The CDR3 length is 12 residues. Trimming pared 4 bases from V and 3 bases from J, leaving 6 bases between. CDR3: CASSSGDYGYTF. The CDR3 bases are TGTGCCAGCAGTTCCGGTGACTATGGCTACACCTTC.

J is TRBJ2-3 and V is TRBV2; 14 nucleotides align to TRBD2. V was pared by 4 bases and J by 2 bases, with 2 bases of the junction left unmatched. This CDR3 has 16 amino acids. Germline values: CDR1 SNHLY, CDR2 FYNNEI. CDR3 in DNA: TGTGCCAGCAGTGTGGGACTAGCGGGAGCCACAGATACGCAGTATTTT. Translated, it gives CASSVGLAGATDTQYF.

This clone was seen just once. The chain has TRBV9 and TRBJ2-1, with D tentatively TRBD2 (6 bases). The CDR3 contains 14 residues. Germline values: CDR1 SGDLS, CDR2 YYNGEE. The germline V and J ends were trimmed by 3 bases and 8 bases, with 15 bases remaining between them. CDR3: CASSETGTVYEQFF. The CDR3 coding sequence is TGTGCCAGCAGCGAGACCGGGACTGTCTATGAGCAGTTCTTC.

The chain joins TRBV19 to TRBJ1-1, with D possibly matching TRBD1 (5 bases). This CDR3 region has 14 residues. Trimming removed 6 bases at V and 1 base at J, with 12 bases between. CDR1 is LNHDA and CDR2 is SQIVND in the germline V gene (reference sequence). The CDR3: CASRPPGGNTEAFF. CDR3 coding DNA: TGTGCCAGTAGACCCCCCGGGGGGAACACTGAAGCTTTCTTT.

The chain joins TRBV19 to TRBJ1-4; the match to TRBD1 covers 9 bases. This CDR3 spans 16 amino acids. The germline gives CDR1 LNHDA, CDR2 SQIVND (reference sequence). Unmatched junction bases numbered 11, after V lost 4 bases and J lost 8 bases. The CDR3 spells CASSTRPGQGREKLFF. CDR3 bases: TGTGCCAGTAGTACGCGGCCGGGACAGGGCCGGGAAAAACTGTTTTTT.